A single sample gave rise to the 14 T cell receptor beta chains below, sequenced in a study of T cell changes during pregnancy in multiple sclerosis. Produced via immunoSEQ multiplex PCR; TCRdb's table is partial and in-frame only. The table lists fewer than 60,000 clones, roughly nine tenths of them singletons. Sequencing used CD8+ T cells from peripheral blood mononuclear cells, obtained after pregnancy. Receptor source: a female donor with multiple sclerosis, enrolled in a pregnancy study.

This clone was counted a single time. The chain is built from TRBV15 and TRBJ1-1; D might be TRBD1 (5 bases). Trimming pared 2 bases from V and 9 bases from J, leaving 19 bases between. CDR1 LNHNV and CDR2 YYDKDF come from the germline V gene (reference sequence). This CDR3 is built from 15 residues. The chain's CDR3 is CATSRNTHGGGKAFF. The CDR3 nucleotides read TGTGCCACCAGCAGAAACACACACGGTGGGGGGAAAGCTTTCTTT.

The CDR3 loop reads CATQRGDQPQHF. The CDR3 nucleotides read TGTGCCACCCAACGCGGGGATCAGCCCCAGCATTTT. This chain uses TRBV19 with TRBJ1-5; D gene uncertain. CDR3 length equals 12 residues. V lost 10 bases to trimming and J lost 5 bases, with 12 bases between them. Germline V gene lookup returns CDR1 LNHDA and CDR2 SQIVND (reference sequence). Full variable domain (rest looked up from reference TRBV19 and TRBJ1-5): DGGITQSPKYLFRKEGQNVTLSCEQNLNHDAMYWYRQDPGQGLRLIYYSQIVNDFQKGDIAEGYSVSREKKESFPLTVTSAQKNPTAFYLCATQRGDQPQHFGDGTRLSIL.

This chain joins TRBV10-1 and TRBJ2-1, with 7 bases that match TRBD1. The CDR3 is made up of 14 amino acids. With 0 bases clipped from V and 4 bases from J, the junction kept 0 bases outside the gene matches. Per germline, CDR1 WNHNN and CDR2 SYGVQD (reference sequence). The CDR3 sequence is CASSESRGYNEQFF. The DNA of the CDR3 is TGCGCCAGCAGTGAGTCCAGGGGGTACAATGAGCAGTTCTTC.

The genes are TRBV7-9 and TRBJ2-2; 8 bases align to TRBD1. The CDR3 is 16 amino acids. After removal of 4 bases from V and 2 bases from J, the junction contained 6 bases not matched to a gene. CDR1 is SEHNR and CDR2 is FQNEAQ in the germline V gene (reference sequence). The CDR3 nucleotides read TGTGCCAGCAGCTCCTGGACAGGGTTCAACACCGGGGAGCTGTTTTTT. The encoded protein is CASSSWTGFNTGELFF.

The rearrangement joins TRBV2 to TRBJ1-2; 12 positions agree with TRBD1. The CDR3 sequence is 16 residues long. V was pared by 6 bases and J by 4 bases, with 9 bases of the junction left unmatched. Germline V gene lookup returns CDR1 SNHLY and CDR2 FYNNEI. As DNA, the CDR3 is TGTGCCAGCAGAGTGGGACAGGGGGCAGGAAGCTATGGCTACACCTTC. Protein product: CASRVGQGAGSYGYTF.

The chain has TRBV5-6 and TRBJ1-6; 12 bases are a match to TRBD1. The CDR3 covers 14 residues. Germline V gives CDR1 SGHDT, CDR2 YYEEEE. V trimming: 4 bases; J trimming: 13 bases; junction bases outside the gene matches: 6. Here the CDR3 DNA reads TGTGCCAGCAGCCCGGGACAGGGGGCCGGTCCCCTCCACTTT. Translation: CASSPGQGAGPLHF.

The rearrangement uses TRBV7-6 and TRBJ2-3; 11 bases are shared with TRBD2. CDR3 length equals 15 residues. Trimming removed 5 bases from V and 6 bases from J; junction bases left unmatched: 7. Germline V gene lookup returns CDR1 SGHVS and CDR2 FNYEAQ. CDR3 nucleotide sequence: TGTGCCAGCAGCCGCGGGACTAGCGGAACGGATACGCAGTATTTT. This gives the protein CASSRGTSGTDTQYF.

The chain is built from TRBV10-3 and TRBJ2-3; D call uncertain. Germline assignment: CDR1 ENHRY and CDR2 SYGVKD. The CDR3 extends over 13 amino acids. Trimming removed 5 bases from V and 1 base from J, with 7 bases in between. The chain's CDR3 is CAISLQGTDTQYF. Here the CDR3 DNA reads TGTGCCATCAGTTTACAAGGCACAGATACGCAGTATTTT.

The chain employs TRBV4-1 and TRBJ2-7, with 7 bases matching TRBD2. V lost 4 bases to trimming and J lost 4 bases; unmatched junction nucleotides: 10. Germline loops: CDR1 MGHRA, CDR2 YSYEKL. This CDR3 is built from 15 residues. The CDR3 nucleotides read TGCGCCAGCAGCCTCGGGGCGGGGGAAGGGTACGAGCAGTACTTC. Its protein is CASSLGAGEGYEQYF.

CDR3: CASSFGTGATGELFF. The CDR3 region has the DNA TGTGCCAGCAGCTTTGGGACAGGGGCCACCGGGGAGCTGTTTTTT. This chain connects TRBV5-6 to TRBJ2-2; TRBD1 matches at 10 bases. The CDR3 has 15 amino acids. V gave up 2 bases and J gave up 4 bases; unmatched junction bases: 2. Germline-derived CDR1 and CDR2 are SGHDT and YYEEEE.

CDR3 sequence: CAAKPTSTDTQYF. The CDR3 region has the DNA TGTGCCGCCAAACCCACTAGCACAGATACGCAGTATTTT. The chain combines TRBV27 with TRBJ2-3; D uncertain. The V end lost 11 bases, the J end lost 0 bases, and 12 bases lay between the germline ends. Germline CDR1 and CDR2: MNHEY and SMNVEV (reference sequence). The CDR3 has 13 amino acids.

The rearrangement joins TRBV9 to TRBJ1-4, with a tentative D call TRBD1 (5 bases). CDR1 is SGDLS and CDR2 is YYNGEE in the germline V gene. CDR3 length equals 17 residues. V gave up 0 bases and J gave up 8 bases, with 20 bases separating them. The CDR3 nucleotides are TGTGCCAGCAGCGTAGAGGGTGGGGGAGGGGCTTCGGAAAAACTGTTTTTT. It codes for CASSVEGGGGASEKLFF.

The V call is TRBV2, the J call TRBJ2-7; TRBD1 matches at 10 bases. V gave up 7 bases and J gave up 0 bases; unmatched junction bases: 12. Per the germline V gene, CDR1 is SNHLY and CDR2 is FYNNEI. This CDR3 has 17 residues. As DNA, the CDR3 is TGTGCCAGCACTCCGCAGGGGACAGGGGAAGTCTCCTACGAGCAGTACTTC. Its translation: CASTPQGTGEVSYEQYF.

The chain has TRBV11-2 and TRBJ1-5; no reliable D call. V was cut by 5 bases and J by 0 bases, with 11 bases left in between. The germline gives CDR1 SGHAT, CDR2 FQNNGV. The CDR3 is made up of 15 amino acids. CDR3 nucleotides: TGTGCCAGCAGCCCGGGCCGGGATAGCAATCAGCCCCAGCATTTT. This encodes CASSPGRDSNQPQHF. Full variable domain (missing parts from reference TRBV11-2 and TRBJ1-5): EAGVAQSPRYKIIEKRQSVAFWCNPISGHATLYWYQQILGQGPKLLIQFQNNGVVDDSQLPKDRFSAERLKGVDSTLKIQPAKLEDSAVYLCASSPGRDSNQPQHFGDGTRLSIL.